This TCR beta chain was found in a study of shared clonotypes between healthy human individuals. About the study: Aged 18 to 49, the donors were a couple of women and three men. Notes on the study in general: The sole specimen, blood, was sampled, and tissue repertoires likely differ.

Trimming at V came to 2 bases and at J to 4 bases, leaving 2 bases not matched to a gene. Germline V gene lookup returns CDR1 SGDLS and CDR2 YYNGEE. The CDR3 has 14 residues. Concerning this clone itself: The antigen remains undetermined.

PCR replicates performed on unsorted PBMC used approximately 310 ng DNA, 29,000 or so T cell genomes. Profiled with immunoSEQ multiplex PCR; TCRdb holds only in-frame clones, not every one. This sample carries about 470,000 clones, roughly three quarters of them seen once, and the ten largest clones take about 12%. This chain links TRBV9 with TRBJ2-1, with 8 bases fitting TRBD2. The sequencing input was PBMCs. The TCR originated in a woman aged 40 to 55 in good health. Some clones in this sample may be carry-over from other donors' samples. The CDR3 is CASSVSSGYNEQFF. CDR3 nucleotides: TGTGCCAGCAGCGTCTCTAGCGGGTACAATGAGCAGTTCTTC.